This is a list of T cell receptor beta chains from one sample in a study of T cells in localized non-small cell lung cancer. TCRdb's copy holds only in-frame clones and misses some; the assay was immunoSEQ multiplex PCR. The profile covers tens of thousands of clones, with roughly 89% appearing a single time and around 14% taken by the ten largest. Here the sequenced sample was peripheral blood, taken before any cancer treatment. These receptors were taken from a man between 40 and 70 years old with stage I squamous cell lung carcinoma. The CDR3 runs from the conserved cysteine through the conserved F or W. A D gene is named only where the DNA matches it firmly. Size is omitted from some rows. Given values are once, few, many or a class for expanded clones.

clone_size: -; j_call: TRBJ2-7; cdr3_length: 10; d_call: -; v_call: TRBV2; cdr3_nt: TGTGCCAGCAGTAGAAGAGAGCAGTACTTC; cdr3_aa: CASSRREQYF
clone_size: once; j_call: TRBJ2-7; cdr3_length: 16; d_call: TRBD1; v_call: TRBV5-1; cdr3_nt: TGCGCCAGCAGCTTGGAAACCAGGGGGCGCGGGTACGAGCAGTACTTC; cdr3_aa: CASSLETRGRGYEQYF
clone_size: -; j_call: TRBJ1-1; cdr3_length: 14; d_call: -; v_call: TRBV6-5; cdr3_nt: TGTGCCAGCAGGATCGGGCGAACTTTGACTGAAGCTTTCTTT; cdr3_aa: CASRIGRTLTEAFF
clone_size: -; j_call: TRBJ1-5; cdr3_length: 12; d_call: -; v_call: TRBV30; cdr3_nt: TGTGCCTGGAGTGGGAGTAATCAGCCCCAGCATTTT; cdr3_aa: CAWSGSNQPQHF
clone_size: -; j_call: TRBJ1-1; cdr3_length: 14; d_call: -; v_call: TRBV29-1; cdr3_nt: TGCAGCGTTGAGGAGTATCTAGGGGACACTGAAGCTTTCTTT; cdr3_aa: CSVEEYLGDTEAFF
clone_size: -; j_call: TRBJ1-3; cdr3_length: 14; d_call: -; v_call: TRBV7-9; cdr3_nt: TGTGCCAGCAGCTTGGGGTATGGTCGAAACACCATATATTTT; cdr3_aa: CASSLGYGRNTIYF
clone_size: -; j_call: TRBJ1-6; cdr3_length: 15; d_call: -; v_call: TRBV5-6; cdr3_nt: TGTGCCAGCAGCGGCGTCAGGGGACCTAATTCACCCCTCCACTTT; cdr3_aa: CASSGVRGPNSPLHF
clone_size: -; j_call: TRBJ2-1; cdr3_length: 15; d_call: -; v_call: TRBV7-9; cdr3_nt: TGTGCCAGCAACCACCTCCAGGGTAATAGGTTTGAGCAGTTCTTC; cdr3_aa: CASNHLQGNRFEQFF
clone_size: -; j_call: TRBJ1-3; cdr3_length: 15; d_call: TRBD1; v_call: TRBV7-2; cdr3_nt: TGTGCCAGCAGCGCATGGACAGGCTCTGGAAACACCATATATTTT; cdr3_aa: CASSAWTGSGNTIYF
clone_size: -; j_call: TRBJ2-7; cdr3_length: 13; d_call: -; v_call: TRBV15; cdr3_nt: TGTGCCACCAGCAGAGAACGGGGATTAGGGCAGTACTTC; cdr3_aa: CATSRERGLGQYF
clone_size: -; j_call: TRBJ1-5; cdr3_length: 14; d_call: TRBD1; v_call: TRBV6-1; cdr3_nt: TGTGCCAGCAACGACAGGGGACCGAATCAGCCCCAGCATTTT; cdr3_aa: CASNDRGPNQPQHF
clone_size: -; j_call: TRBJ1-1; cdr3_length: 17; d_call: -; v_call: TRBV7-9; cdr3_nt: TGTGCCAGCAGCTACCCCCGGCGTTTGGCAGTCGGGACTGAAGCTTTCTTT; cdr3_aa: CASSYPRRLAVGTEAFF
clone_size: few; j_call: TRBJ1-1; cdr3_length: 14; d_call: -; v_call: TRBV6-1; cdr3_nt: TGTGCCAGCAGAACGGGCAGTATGAACACTGAAGCTTTCTTT; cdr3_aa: CASRTGSMNTEAFF
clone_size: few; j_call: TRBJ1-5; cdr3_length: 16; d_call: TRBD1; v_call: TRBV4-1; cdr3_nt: TGCGCCAGCAGCCAAGGACAGGGGGCAAGCAATCAGCCCCAGCATTTT; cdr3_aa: CASSQGQGASNQPQHF
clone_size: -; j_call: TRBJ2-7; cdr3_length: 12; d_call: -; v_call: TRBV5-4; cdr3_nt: TGTGCCAGCAGCTTCTACGTTGGGGAGCAGTACTTC; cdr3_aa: CASSFYVGEQYF
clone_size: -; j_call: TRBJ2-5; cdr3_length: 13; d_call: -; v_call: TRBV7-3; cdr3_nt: TGTGCCAGCAGCGCGACAGTTCAAGAGACCCAGTACTTC; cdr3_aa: CASSATVQETQYF
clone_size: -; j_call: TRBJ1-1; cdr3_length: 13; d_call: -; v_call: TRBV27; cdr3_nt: TGTGCCAGCAGTTTGAGTATGAACACTGAAGCTTTCTTT; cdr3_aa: CASSLSMNTEAFF
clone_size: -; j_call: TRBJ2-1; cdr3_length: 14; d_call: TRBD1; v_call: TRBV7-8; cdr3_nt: TGTGCCAGCAGCTTAGGGGGGACAGGGAATGAGCAGTTCTTC; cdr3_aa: CASSLGGTGNEQFF
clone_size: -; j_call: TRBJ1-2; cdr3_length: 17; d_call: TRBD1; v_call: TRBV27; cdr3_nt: TGTGCCAGCAGTTTAAAACCCTACAGGGGATATAACTATGGCTACACCTTC; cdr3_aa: CASSLKPYRGYNYGYTF
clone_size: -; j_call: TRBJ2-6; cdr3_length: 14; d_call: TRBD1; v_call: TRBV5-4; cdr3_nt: TGTGCCAGCAAACAGGGGACTGGGGCCAACGTCCTGACTTTC; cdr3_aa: CASKQGTGANVLTF
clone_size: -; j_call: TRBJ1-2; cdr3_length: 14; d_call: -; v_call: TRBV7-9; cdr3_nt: TGTGCCAGCAGCTCATGGGGACCGGGGGATGGCTACACCTTC; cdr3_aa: CASSSWGPGDGYTF
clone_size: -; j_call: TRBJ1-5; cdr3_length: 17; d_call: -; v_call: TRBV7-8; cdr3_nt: TGTGCCAGCAGCTCCTTGGCGGATAGGGGAGGCAATCAGCCCCAGCATTTT; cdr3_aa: CASSSLADRGGNQPQHF
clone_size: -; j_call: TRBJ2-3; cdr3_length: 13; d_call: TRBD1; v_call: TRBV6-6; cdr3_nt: TGTGCCAGCAGCCTGACAGGGACAGATACGCAGTATTTT; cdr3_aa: CASSLTGTDTQYF
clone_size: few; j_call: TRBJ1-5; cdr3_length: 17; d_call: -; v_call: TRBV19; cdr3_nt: TGTGCCAGTAGTATGAGAGGGTCGGGGCTCCAAAATCAGCCCCAGCATTTT; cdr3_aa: CASSMRGSGLQNQPQHF